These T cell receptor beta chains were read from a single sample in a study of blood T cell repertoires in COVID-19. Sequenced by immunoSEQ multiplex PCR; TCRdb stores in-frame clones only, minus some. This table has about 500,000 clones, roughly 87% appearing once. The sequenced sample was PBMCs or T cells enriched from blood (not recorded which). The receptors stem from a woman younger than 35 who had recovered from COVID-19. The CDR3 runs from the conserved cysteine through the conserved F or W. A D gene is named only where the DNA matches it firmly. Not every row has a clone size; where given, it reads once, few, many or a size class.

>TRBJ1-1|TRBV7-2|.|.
CASRPLARNTEAFF
TGTGCCAGCAGGCCCCTGGCCAGGAACACTGAAGCTTTCTTT
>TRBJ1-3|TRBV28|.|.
CASSFNVAGGAGNTIYF
TGTGCCAGCAGTTTTAACGTGGCAGGAGGGGCCGGAAACACCATATATTTT
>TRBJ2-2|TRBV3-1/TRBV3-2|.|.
CASSRDNLGGELFF
TGTGCCAGCAGCCGGGACAATCTGGGCGGGGAGCTGTTTTTT
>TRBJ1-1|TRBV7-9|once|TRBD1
CASSSPALQGIGTEAFF
TGTGCCAGCAGCTCACCCGCTCTACAGGGGATTGGCACTGAAGCTTTCTTT
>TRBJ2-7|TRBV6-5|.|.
CASSGLTGEEQYF
TGTGCCAGCAGCGGCCTTACAGGCGAAGAGCAGTACTTC
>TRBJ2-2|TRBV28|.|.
CASSPGGLNTGELFF
TGTGCCAGCAGTCCGGGGGGCCTGAACACCGGGGAGCTGTTTTTT
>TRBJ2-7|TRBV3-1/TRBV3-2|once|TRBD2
CASSQGRGELYEQYF
TGTGCCAGCAGCCAAGGGCGGGGGGAGTTATACGAGCAGTACTTC
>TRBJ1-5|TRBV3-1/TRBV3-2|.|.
CASSQDRQPQHF
TGTGCCAGCAGCCAAGATAGACAGCCCCAGCATTTT
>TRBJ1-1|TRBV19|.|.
CASSIPGTQGEAFF
TGTGCCAGTAGTATTCCCGGGACACAGGGTGAAGCTTTCTTT
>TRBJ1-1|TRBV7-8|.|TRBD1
CASSLDRGVLWNTEAFF
TGTGCCAGCAGCCTAGACAGGGGGGTATTGTGGAACACTGAAGCTTTCTTT
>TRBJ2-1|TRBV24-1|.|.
CATSDSPEANEQFF
TGTGCCACCAGTGATAGCCCGGAGGCCAATGAGCAGTTCTTC
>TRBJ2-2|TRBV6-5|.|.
CASGGGRNTGELFF
TGTGCCAGCGGCGGAGGGAGAAACACCGGGGAGCTGTTTTTT
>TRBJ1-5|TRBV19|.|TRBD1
CASSGTGASRPQHF
TGTGCCAGTAGTGGGACAGGGGCCTCGCGGCCCCAGCATTTT
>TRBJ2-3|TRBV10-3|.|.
CAFAPGREITDTQYF
TGTGCCTTCGCCCCTGGGCGTGAAATCACAGATACGCAGTATTTT
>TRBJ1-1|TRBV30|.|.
CAWSLGSNTEAFF
TGTGCCTGGAGTCTCGGGTCGAACACTGAAGCTTTCTTT
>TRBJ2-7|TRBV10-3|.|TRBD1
CAISDPRQGEQYF
TGTGCCATCAGTGACCCTCGACAGGGCGAGCAGTACTTC
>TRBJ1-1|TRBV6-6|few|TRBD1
CASSPGQGADTEAFF
TGTGCCAGCAGCCCGGGACAGGGGGCAGACACTGAAGCTTTCTTT
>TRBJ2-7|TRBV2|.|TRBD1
CASSDPNRDRAYEQYF
TGTGCCAGCAGTGATCCAAACCGGGACAGGGCCTACGAGCAGTACTTC
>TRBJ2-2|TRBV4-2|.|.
CASSTSARLTGELFF
TGTGCCAGCAGCACATCGGCCAGACTCACCGGGGAGCTGTTTTTT
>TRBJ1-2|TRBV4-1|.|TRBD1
CASSRDGQANYGYTF
TGCGCCAGCAGCCGAGACGGACAGGCGAACTATGGCTACACCTTC
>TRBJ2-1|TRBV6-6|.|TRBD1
CASSYGTGTDEQFF
TGTGCCAGCAGTTACGGGACAGGGACGGATGAGCAGTTCTTC
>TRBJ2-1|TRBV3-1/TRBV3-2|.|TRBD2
CASSQRGRGAHNEQFF
TGTGCCAGCAGCCAACGGGGGCGGGGGGCCCACAATGAGCAGTTCTTC
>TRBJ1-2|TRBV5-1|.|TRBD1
CASSLLLTGATYGYTF
TGCGCCAGCAGCCTACTATTAACAGGGGCCACCTATGGCTACACCTTC
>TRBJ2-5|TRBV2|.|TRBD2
CASKAGGLQETQYF
TGTGCCAGCAAGGCGGGGGGACTCCAAGAGACCCAGTACTTC
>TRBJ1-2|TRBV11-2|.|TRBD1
CASSTGQGESGYTF
TGTGCCAGCAGCACCGGACAGGGTGAAAGTGGCTACACCTTC
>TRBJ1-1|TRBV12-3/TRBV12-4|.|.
CASSPQQWAEAFF
TGTGCCAGCAGCCCACAACAGTGGGCTGAAGCTTTCTTT
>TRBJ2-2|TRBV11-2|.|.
CASSSRTDGTGELFF
TGTGCCAGCAGCTCTAGGACAGACGGCACCGGGGAGCTGTTTTTT
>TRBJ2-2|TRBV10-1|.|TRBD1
CASRQGVTGELFF
TGCGCCAGCAGACAGGGGGTAACGGGGGAGCTGTTTTTT
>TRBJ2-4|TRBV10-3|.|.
CATPGGRGCKNIQYF
TGTGCCACCCCCGGCGGTAGAGGGTGCAAAAACATTCAGTACTTC
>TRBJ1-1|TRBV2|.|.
CASSFMGAVAFF
TGTGCCAGTAGTTTTATGGGGGCAGTGGCTTTCTTT
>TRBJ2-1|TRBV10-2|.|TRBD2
CASSASARGLAGPYNEQFF
TGCGCCAGCAGTGCTTCGGCCCGTGGACTAGCGGGGCCCTACAATGAGCAGTTCTTC
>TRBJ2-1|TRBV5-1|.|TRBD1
CASSSGQGVENEQFF
TGCGCCAGCAGCTCGGGACAGGGAGTGGAGAATGAGCAGTTCTTC
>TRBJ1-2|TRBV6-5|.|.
CASSYSWEFGYTF
TGTGCCAGCAGTTACTCGTGGGAGTTTGGCTACACCTTC
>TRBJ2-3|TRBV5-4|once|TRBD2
CASSSTSGGAEGTDTQYF
TGTGCCAGCAGCTCGACTAGCGGGGGGGCCGAGGGGACAGATACGCAGTATTTT
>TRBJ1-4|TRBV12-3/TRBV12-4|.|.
CASTSYWSEKLFF
TGTGCCAGCACCTCCTATTGGTCGGAAAAACTGTTTTTT
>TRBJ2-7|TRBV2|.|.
CASSLQGAEQYF
TGTGCCAGCAGCCTTCAAGGGGCCGAGCAGTACTTC
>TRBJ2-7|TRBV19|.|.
CASSTQGSASEQYF
TGTGCCAGTAGTACACAGGGATCTGCCAGCGAGCAGTACTTC
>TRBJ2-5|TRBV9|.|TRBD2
CASSGGTSGDQETQYF
TGTGCCAGCAGCGGCGGGACTAGCGGGGACCAAGAGACCCAGTACTTC
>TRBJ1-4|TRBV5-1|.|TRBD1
CASRTQGAGEKLFF
TGCGCCAGCAGAACCCAGGGGGCGGGTGAAAAACTGTTTTTT
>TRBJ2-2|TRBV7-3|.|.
CASSLTPGGGVGELFF
TGTGCCAGCAGCTTAACGCCAGGGGGAGGAGTCGGGGAGCTGTTTTTT
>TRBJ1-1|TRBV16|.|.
CASSQSGGYTEAFF
TGTGCCAGCAGCCAATCAGGGGGTTATACTGAAGCTTTCTTT
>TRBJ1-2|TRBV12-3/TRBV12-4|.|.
CASRGKGGAGYTF
TGTGCCAGCAGGGGGAAAGGGGGGGCTGGCTACACCTTC
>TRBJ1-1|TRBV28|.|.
CASRRRQGRYTEAFF
TGTGCCAGCAGACGCCGTCAGGGTCGGTACACTGAAGCTTTCTTT
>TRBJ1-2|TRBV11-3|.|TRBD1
CASSLTPTGSGYTF
TGTGCCAGCAGCCTCACCCCGACAGGGAGCGGCTACACCTTC
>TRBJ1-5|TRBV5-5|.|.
CASSLVAVSGNQPQHF
TGTGCCAGCAGCTTGGTAGCGGTCTCGGGGAATCAGCCCCAGCATTTT